This paragraph reports one TCR beta chain. Its antigen is undetermined. This PCR relied on a set of 60 Vbeta primers and 13 Jbeta primers. Clones were sequenced by immunoSEQ multiplex PCR, and TCRdb holds only the in-frame ones, with some missing. This sample has about 230,000 clones, with roughly 90% found just once. From germline, CDR1 is PRHDT and CDR2 FYEKMQ (reference sequence). Trimming left V 0 bases short and J 4 bases short, with 22 bases between. CDR3 length equals 19 residues. This entry is derived from a study of cytomegalovirus exposure and HLA in healthy donors. Study outcomes and limitations: Associated with HLA alleles at 0.05 false discovery rate in a later analysis were 16,951 TCR beta sequences.

The sequence was obtained from a woman under 30 in good health and CMV-seronegative. The material sequenced was PBMCs. This chain connects TRBV13 to TRBJ2-1; tentative D call: TRBD2 (6 bases). The CDR3 sequence is CASSLGPYGTFTPYNEQFF. The CDR3 nucleotides are TGTGCCAGCAGCTTAGGTCCCTACGGGACTTTTACCCCATACAATGAGCAGTTCTTC.